This TCR beta chain was captured in a study of radiation and T cells in renal cell carcinoma. Study-level findings and limits: Baseline intratumoral clonotype presence is unknown without pretreatment biopsies. Top tumor clonotypes rose in blood 2 weeks post-radiation, then contracted.

Method: immunoSEQ multiplex PCR; TCRdb's copy keeps in-frame clones and lacks some. The sample records roughly 92,000 clones, around 83% being singletons. Time point described: blood 4 weeks post-SBRT, at nephrectomy. Treatment described: 15 Gy SBRT to primary tumor, nephrectomy 4 weeks later. Nephrectomy followed 15 Gy stereotactic body radiation by 4 weeks. After SBRT, blood was collected at 2 and 4 weeks, plus baseline. Concerning this clone: The antigen remains undetermined.

The input for sequencing was blood, taken from a patient whose treatment included radiotherapy and nephrectomy. This sequence originates from a man between 60 and 70 years old with renal cell carcinoma.

CDR3 in amino acids: CASGLGIGTGELFF. The CDR3 DNA follows: TGTGCTAGTGGTTTAGGGATTGGGACCGGGGAGCTGTTTTTT. The V call is TRBV12-5, the J call TRBJ2-2; D unclear. The CDR3 extends over 14 amino acids. The germline CDR1 and CDR2 sequences are LGHNT and FRNRAP. Trimming took off 3 bases at V and 5 bases at J, with 10 bases between the two ends.